The 31 T cell receptor beta chains listed next were all sequenced from one sample in a study of blood T cells in healthy people across ages. Primed by a sample-barcoded 5' primer and a J-beta primer mix, a second PCR proceeded for about 7 to 11 cycles. MiXCR, applied by TCRdb to the 5' RACE reads, yields one record per CDR3 protein. The profile shows hundreds of thousands of distinct CDR3 sequences, about 50% of them singletons. The sequenced sample was blood. These receptor sequences come from a woman over 75 in good health.

This clonotype was counted at least ten times. The V gene is TRBV20-1, the J gene TRBJ2-1; the D gene is possibly TRBD1 (5 bases). In germline, CDR1 is DFQATT, CDR2 SNEGSKA (reference sequence). The length of the CDR3 is 12 residues. The CDR3 loop reads CSAGKSYNEQFF. CDR3 coding DNA: TGCAGCGCAGGGAAATCCTACAATGAGCAGTTCTTC.

This clonotype occurred a few times. One base away lies a much larger clone, so this may be a sequencing read error. The V and J genes are TRBV2 and TRBJ2-5; D is perhaps TRBD1 or TRBD2 (5 bases each). There are 11 residues in the CDR3. V shed 11 bases and J shed 11 bases, with 18 bases lying between them. Germline CDR1 reads SNHLY; CDR2 reads FYNNEI. The CDR3 is CAGTVYNEQYF. The CDR3 nucleotides read TGTGCCGGGACGGTTTACAATGAGCAGTACTTC.

The sample holds a few counts of this clonotype. This chain links TRBV28 with TRBJ2-5, with TRBD1 matching 9 bases. This CDR3 spans 16 amino acids. Losses at the gene ends were 6 bases for V and 5 bases for J; bases not matched to a gene: 13. Germline V gene sequence: CDR1 MDHEN, CDR2 SYDVKM. CDR3 in amino acids: CASSRHRTGGLETQYF. In nucleotides, the CDR3 is TGTGCCAGCAGCCGTCACCGAACAGGGGGCCTGGAGACCCAGTACTTC.

This rearrangement joins TRBV5-1 to TRBJ1-2; possibly TRBD1 for D (5 bases). CDR1 SGHRS and CDR2 YFSETQ come from the germline V gene. The length of the CDR3 is 14 residues. V gave up 4 bases and J gave up 8 bases, with 18 bases separating them. The CDR3 loop reads CASSPAGQGEGYTF. Here the CDR3 DNA reads TGCGCCAGCAGCCCCGCCGGGCAGGGAGAAGGCTACACCTTC.

This clonotype was found once. The chain has TRBV12-3 or TRBV12-4 and TRBJ2-7; tentatively, D is TRBD1 (6 bases). The ends were cut back, 6 bases at V and 6 bases at J, with 12 bases in the middle. The length of the CDR3 is 12 residues. The CDR3 DNA sequence: TGTGCCAGCAGCCGCCAGGGGTTCGAGCAGTACTTC. It translates to CASSRQGFEQYF.

This chain connects TRBV28 to TRBJ2-7, with D unclear. Germline V gene sequence: CDR1 MDHEN, CDR2 SYDVKM. The CDR3 runs to 13 residues. Trimming took 3 bases from V and 0 from J, leaving 6 bases between them. CDR3 sequence reads: CASSLVNSYEQYF. In nucleotides, the CDR3 is TGTGCCAGCAGTTTGGTCAACTCCTACGAGCAGTACTTC.

This clonotype was observed a single time. V is TRBV20-1 and J is TRBJ2-3; no reliable D call. From germline, CDR1 is DFQATT and CDR2 SNEGSKA (reference sequence). Trimming took off 6 bases at V and 12 bases at J, with 22 bases between the two ends. CDR3 length: 13 residues. This CDR3 is CSAVPQMATSQYF. In DNA form, the CDR3 reads TGCAGTGCCGTTCCTCAGATGGCAACCTCTCAGTATTTT.

As concerns this clonotype: Germline and junction disagree at one end, which may indicate a read error. The genes are TRBV6-5 and TRBJ2-1; D uncertain. This CDR3 has 13 amino acids. Germline-derived CDR1 and CDR2 are MNHEY and SVGAGI. DNA for the CDR3: TGTGCCAGCAGTGACTCAGTCGAAAATGAGCAGTTCTTC. Protein product: CASSDSVENEQFF.

This chain links TRBV6-6 with TRBJ1-1; D uncertain. From germline, CDR1 is MNHNY and CDR2 SVGAGI (reference sequence). Trimming removed 7 bases from V and 2 bases from J, with 5 bases in between. This CDR3 spans 11 amino acids. The CDR3 is CASTINTEAFF. DNA for the CDR3: TGTGCCAGCACGATCAACACTGAAGCTTTCTTT.

About this clonotype: Given a much more abundant clone one base away, this may be a read error. The rearrangement joins TRBV3-1 to TRBJ2-3; TRBD2 agrees at 8 bases. The CDR3 is 14 residues long. Germline V gene lookup returns CDR1 LGHDT and CDR2 YNNKEL (reference sequence). J gave up 8 bases and V 1 base, and 5 bases lay outside the gene matches. The CDR3 loop is CASSQVSGIGTQYF. The CDR3 DNA reads as TGTGCCAGCAGCCAAGTTAGCGGGATAGGTACGCAGTATTTT.

This clonotype was seen only a few times. The chain has TRBV12-3 or TRBV12-4 and TRBJ2-1; 7 bases map to TRBD2. The V segment lost 6 bases and the J segment 5 bases; nucleotides outside the gene matches: 10. The CDR3 is 15 amino acids. The CDR3 sequence: CASRGGGSLNNEQFF. In nucleotides, the CDR3 is TGTGCCAGCAGGGGCGGCGGGAGTTTAAACAATGAGCAGTTCTTC.

Here the CDR3 reads CASSPWTDYPSGANVLTF. CDR3 coding DNA: TGTGCCAGCAGCCCTTGGACAGATTATCCCTCTGGGGCCAACGTCCTGACTTTC. The chain joins TRBV12-3 or TRBV12-4 to TRBJ2-6, with a possible D match to TRBD1 (6 bases). Trimming took off 6 bases at V and 0 bases at J, with 18 bases between the two ends. This CDR3 has 18 amino acids.

V gene TRBV7-2 combines with J gene TRBJ2-7, with 14 bases that match TRBD2. This CDR3 has 18 residues. With 0 bases clipped from V and 1 base from J, the junction kept 5 bases outside the gene matches. Germline V lookup: CDR1 SGHTA, CDR2 FQGNSA. The CDR3 nucleotides are TGTGCCAGCAGCTTAGCTGGGACTAGCGGGAGTGGGTCCTACGAGCAGTACTTC. This encodes CASSLAGTSGSGSYEQYF.

V is TRBV9 and J is TRBJ2-1; D is perhaps TRBD1 (5 bases). Germline values: CDR1 SGDLS, CDR2 YYNGEE. With 1 base removed from V and 4 bases from J, the gap between germline ends came to 12 bases. This CDR3 contains 15 residues. The CDR3 DNA sequence: TGTGCCAGCAGCGTAACAGGCGCGCTTTACAATGAGCAGTTCTTC. Translation: CASSVTGALYNEQFF.

This clonotype was found many times. CDR3 sequence reads: CASRPSGSHRNNEQYF. The DNA of the CDR3 is TGTGCCAGCAGGCCTAGCGGGAGTCACCGTAACAATGAGCAGTACTTC. The chain combines TRBV6-5 with TRBJ2-5; 10 nucleotides match TRBD2. The germline V gene has CDR1 MNHEY and CDR2 SVGAGI. V lost 6 bases, J lost 11 bases, and 18 bases stayed unmatched. This CDR3 comprises 16 residues.

The rearrangement joins TRBV12-3 or TRBV12-4 to TRBJ2-5; D is perhaps TRBD1 or TRBD2 (5 bases each). The J call is in doubt because the DNA end fits TRBJ2-7 better. The CDR3 covers 14 residues. The CDR3 sequence is CASSYLGGLSEQYF. The CDR3 DNA reads as TGTGCCAGCAGTTATCTTGGGGGTTTGAGCGAGCAGTACTTC.

This clonotype was counted at least ten times. This chain joins TRBV12-3 or TRBV12-4 and TRBJ1-5, with TRBD1 as a possible D gene (6 bases). The length of the CDR3 is 15 residues. Trimming left V 5 bases short and J 6 bases short, with 17 bases between. As DNA, the CDR3 is TGTGCCAGCAGTGCCGTCGGGGGCCGGGGTCAGCCCCAGCATTTT. It encodes CASSAVGGRGQPQHF.

V gene TRBV5-1 combines with J gene TRBJ2-3; possible D gene TRBD2, 6 bases. The germline V gene has CDR1 SGHRS and CDR2 YFSETQ. V was shortened by 4 bases and J by 4 bases, with 16 bases between the two germline ends. The CDR3 consists of 15 residues. The CDR3 sequence: CASSPTGGMSDTQYF. The CDR3 nucleotides read TGCGCCAGCAGCCCTACTGGGGGGATGTCAGATACGCAGTATTTT.

This chain links TRBV20-1 with TRBJ2-5; 14 bases fit TRBD2. Germline assignment: CDR1 DFQATT and CDR2 SNEGSKA (reference sequence). CDR3 length equals 16 residues. The V gene end was trimmed by 0 bases and the J gene end by 11 bases; junction bases not matched to a gene: 11. CDR3 nucleotides: TGCAGTGCTAGAGATCCCGGGACTAGCGGGAGTTTTGAGCAGTACTTC. Encoded protein: CSARDPGTSGSFEQYF.

In the case of this clonotype: A much larger clone differs by one base, so this may be a read error. The chain couples TRBV7-2 to TRBJ2-1; D is perhaps TRBD2 (6 bases). The J call may be incorrect, as the DNA end agrees better with TRBJ2-7. The CDR3 spans 17 residues. The germline CDR1 and CDR2 sequences are SGHTA and FQGNSA. The CDR3 coding sequence is TGTGCCAGCAGCCCACTAGCCGGGAGTTTGTCCTACAATGAGCAGTACTTC. This codes for CASSPLAGSLSYNEQYF.

A word on this clonotype: This may arise from a read error, as a much more abundant clone is one base away. CDR3 DNA sequence: TGCGCCAGCAGCTTGGTAGGGGACTATACGCAGTATTTT. Translated: CASSLVGDYTQYF. The J gene is TRBJ2-3, the V gene TRBV5-1; TRBD2 might be the D (6 bases). This CDR3 is built from 13 residues. Trimming removed 0 bases from V and 7 bases from J, with 9 bases in between. Germline lookup yields CDR1 SGHRS and CDR2 YFSETQ.

Many counts were recorded for this clonotype. CDR3 loop: CASSRQVGGEKLFF. The DNA of the CDR3 is TGTGCCAGCAGCCGCCAGGTCGGAGGTGAAAAACTGTTTTTT. This sequence joins TRBV3-1 and TRBJ1-4; D is uncertain. The CDR3 covers 14 residues. The germline V and J ends were trimmed by 4 bases and 7 bases, with 13 bases remaining between them. Germline V gives CDR1 LGHDT, CDR2 YNNKEL (reference sequence). Using reference TRBV3-1 and TRBJ1-4 for the parts outside the CDR3, the full variable domain is DTAVSQTPKYLVTQMGNDKSIKCEQNLGHDTMYWYKQDSKKFLKIMFSYNNKELIINETVPNRFSPKSPDKAHLNLHINSLELGDSAVYFCASSRQVGGEKLFFGSGTQLSVL.

The gene calls are TRBV7-9 and TRBJ1-1; TRBD1 aligns across 8 bases. The CDR3 length is 15 residues. With V trimmed by 3 bases and J by 0 bases, 3 bases remained unmatched. Per the germline V gene, CDR1 is SEHNR and CDR2 is FQNEAQ (reference sequence). The CDR3 protein is CASSLDRVMNTEAFF. The CDR3 nucleotides read TGTGCCAGCAGCTTGGACAGGGTTATGAACACTGAAGCTTTCTTT.

V is TRBV29-1 and J is TRBJ2-4; D may match TRBD1 or TRBD2 (5 bases each). This CDR3 has 12 residues. Trimming left V 6 bases short and J 6 bases short, with 12 bases between. Germline V gives CDR1 SQVTM, CDR2 ANQGSEA. The CDR3 DNA is TGCAGCGTGCAGGGTGGGGGAAACATTCAGTACTTC. It yields the protein CSVQGGGNIQYF.

The table lists this clonotype with a count of one. The chain links TRBV2 to TRBJ1-4, with 9 bases that match TRBD1. Germline V gene sequence: CDR1 SNHLY, CDR2 FYNNEI. The J segment lost 10 bases and the V segment lost 5 bases, leaving 5 bases of the junction unmatched. The CDR3 sequence is 13 residues long. The CDR3: CASSNRGQGKLFF. The CDR3 coding sequence is TGTGCCAGCAGTAACAGGGGGCAGGGAAAACTGTTTTTT.

The table lists this clonotype with many counts. The CDR3 protein is CASSTRTSGYQETQYF. The CDR3 DNA reads as TGTGCCAGCAGCACACGGACTAGCGGTTATCAAGAGACCCAGTACTTC. V is TRBV7-2 and J is TRBJ2-5, with TRBD2 matching over 10 bases. Per germline, CDR1 SGHTA and CDR2 FQGNSA. After removal of 5 bases from V and 2 bases from J, the junction contained 8 bases not matched to a gene. This CDR3 contains 16 residues.

The chain employs TRBV2 and TRBJ2-5, with D uncertain. The DNA end favors TRBJ2-7, so the J call may be wrong. The CDR3 runs to 14 residues. Germline V gives CDR1 SNHLY, CDR2 FYNNEI. CDR3 protein: CASSVTYGRNEQYF. CDR3 coding DNA: TGTGCCAGCAGTGTGACCTACGGGCGGAACGAGCAGTACTTC.

In regard to this clonotype: A read error is likely, as this CDR3 ends without the conserved phenylalanine or tryptophan. CDR3 sequence reads: CASSALGRMNTGELFL. For the CDR3, the DNA is TGTGCCAGCAGTGCCCTGGGACGGATGAACACCGGGGAGCTGTTTCTT. The J gene is TRBJ2-2, the V gene TRBV2, with D perhaps matching TRBD1 or TRBD2 (5 bases each). Trimming stripped 4 bases from V and 1 base from J, with 13 bases between. The CDR3 runs to 16 residues. Germline V CDR1 and CDR2: SNHLY, FYNNEI.

This sequence joins TRBV5-1 and TRBJ2-1; D gene uncertain. CDR1 and CDR2 (germline): SGHRS, YFSETQ. Trimming removed 4 bases from V and 4 bases from J, with 12 bases in between. The CDR3 has 14 residues. The CDR3 sequence: CASSHPAGYNEQFF. CDR3 nucleotide sequence: TGCGCCAGCAGCCACCCAGCAGGATACAATGAGCAGTTCTTC.

V is TRBV7-9 and J is TRBJ1-1, with D possibly matching TRBD1 (6 bases). This CDR3 has 16 amino acids. Germline V gene sequence: CDR1 SEHNR, CDR2 FQNEAQ (reference sequence). Trimming cost V 5 bases and J 1 base, with 17 bases left between them. The CDR3 DNA is TGTGCCAGCAGCCTCCCCCCGGGGGCTAGGAACACTGAAGCTTTCTTT. The encoded protein is CASSLPPGARNTEAFF.

This clonotype was picked up many times. CDR3 in DNA: TGTGCCAGCAGCTCACAGGGCGGCCCTAATGAAAAACTGTTTTTT. Its translation: CASSSQGGPNEKLFF. This chain joins TRBV2 and TRBJ1-4, with D perhaps TRBD1 (6 bases). This CDR3 comprises 15 residues. The germline V gene has CDR1 SNHLY and CDR2 FYNNEI. V was pared by 6 bases and J by 3 bases, with 14 bases between.